This T cell receptor (beta chain) was captured in a study of PD-L1 blockade in urothelial cancer. Study at large: Analyses were performed on blood at 3 weeks after treatment start (the second dose) and at 6 weeks. Whole-study results and caveats: Tumor-associated clones in the blood of durable-benefit patients grew more at 3 weeks. Better survival was predicted when blood TCR clonality before treatment fell below the median.

Comment on this clone: What it binds is unknown.

Assay used: immunoSEQ multiplex PCR; TCRdb lists only in-frame clones, some missing. The sample contains some 45,000 clones, more than 70% of which appear only once. Time point here: pretreatment peripheral blood. The material sequenced was PBMCs, taken around atezolizumab (anti-PD-L1) treatment. This clonotype was sampled from a donor over 35 with urothelial cancer.

CDR3 coding DNA: TGTGCCAGCACCCGGACAGGGTTAAGAGAGACCCAGTACTTC. Protein product: CASTRTGLRETQYF. The V gene is TRBV6-6, the J gene TRBJ2-5; TRBD1 aligns across 8 bases. Trimming took 7 bases from V and 4 from J; bases not matched to a gene: 8. The length of the CDR3 is 14 residues. CDR1 MNHNY and CDR2 SVGAGI come from the germline V gene (reference sequence).